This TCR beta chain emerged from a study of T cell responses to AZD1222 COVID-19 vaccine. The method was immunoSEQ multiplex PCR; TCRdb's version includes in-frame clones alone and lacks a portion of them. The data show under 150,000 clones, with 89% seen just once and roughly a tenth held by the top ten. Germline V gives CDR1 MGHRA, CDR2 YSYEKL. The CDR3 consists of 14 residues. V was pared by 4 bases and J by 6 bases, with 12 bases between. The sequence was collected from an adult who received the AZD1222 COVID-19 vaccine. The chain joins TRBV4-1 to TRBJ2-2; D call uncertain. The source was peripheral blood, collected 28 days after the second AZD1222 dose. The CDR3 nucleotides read TGCGCCAGCAGCCCCGAGGTCCGTCCCGGGGAGCTGTTTTTT. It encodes CASSPEVRPGELFF.